The entry that follows covers one T cell receptor (beta chain) sequence. This clone was picked up a small number of times. Its cognate antigen has yet to be identified. No base qualities exist here, and no much larger clone lies one base off it. The data stem from a study of shared T cell receptors in the human thymus (dated by TCRdb to about 2021). For context, the study as a whole: The study examined how self-reactive, shared T-cell receptor alpha chains are generated in the human thymus.

Library construction relied on the immunoSEQ multiplex PCR assay. In TCRdb, the immuneACCESS table is reduced to in-frame sequences with V and J assigned. These tables do not hold every clone; where another copy was compared, an unresolved V gene accounts for under half, and the others remain unexplained. Within this sample are 550,000 to 800,000 clones, with approximately 85% of them counted one time only. The top ten constitute roughly 0.01% of the sample. Unmatched junction bases come to 5, with V trimmed by 8 bases and J by 5 bases. Looking up the germline V gene yields CDR1 MDHEN and CDR2 SYDVKM. Including the terminal cysteine and phenylalanine, the CDR3 comprises 12 residues. Only CDR3 DNA is held: 36 bases, read in frame from base 1. These data were likewise used in another study, on human thymus T cells. From that second study: The donors were immunologically healthy infants in Finland who had open corrective cardiac surgery for congenital heart defects. Thymus tissue was collected as surgical resects that were removed during corrective cardiac surgery. Biased V and J gene segment usage appeared to be present in both thymic and peripheral blood repertoires. According to the related research, thymic TCR repertoires were highly overlapping among unrelated individuals. The study characterized TCR alpha and beta repertoires from eight infant thymus samples and a few related peripheral blood samples. The cohort included about 6 male and two female infants, with donor ages spanning 7 to 244 days. Thymocytes were mechanically released from the tissue and were stored as pellets of about 8.5-31 million cells at -70 degrees C. Genomic DNA was extracted from frozen cell pellets with a QIAsymphony instrument. The immunoSEQ multiplex PCR assay was used to amplify the TCRB and TCRAD loci from a standardized amount of quality-controlled genomic DNA. The V(D)J region was spanned by amplicons of a length sufficient to cover the CDR3 and to identify V and J genes. Amplicon sequencing was performed on an Illumina platform through the commercial immunoSEQ service. Primer bias and sequencing errors were corrected using previously described methods, and TCRAD and TCRB definitions followed the IMGT database. The repertoires were analysed using immunoSEQ Analyzer 3.0 and VDJTools for basic statistics, V/J segment usage, diversity estimates, rarefaction and pairwise overlap. Chao1, ChaoE, Efron-Thisted, Shannon and inverse Simpson indices were used to estimate diversity, which was also estimated on datasets down-sampled to the smallest sample. Repertoire overlap used strict matching of CDR3 nucleotide sequence, V gene and J gene, with Jaccard-based multidimensional scaling clustering. On average, roughly 850,000 unique TCRB clonotypes were obtained from thymus samples, compared with about 86,000 from blood samples.

The sequence was obtained from a girl younger than two with a congenital heart defect. Donor details come from another sample of the same person, matched by shared clones. The receptor chain draws on TRBV28 and TRBJ1-1; 7 of the junction bases match TRBD1. Sequencing used thymocytes. The sequenced DNA is TGTGCCAGCGGGCCAGGGGGAACTGAAGCTTTCTTT. This yields the protein CASGPGGTEAFF.